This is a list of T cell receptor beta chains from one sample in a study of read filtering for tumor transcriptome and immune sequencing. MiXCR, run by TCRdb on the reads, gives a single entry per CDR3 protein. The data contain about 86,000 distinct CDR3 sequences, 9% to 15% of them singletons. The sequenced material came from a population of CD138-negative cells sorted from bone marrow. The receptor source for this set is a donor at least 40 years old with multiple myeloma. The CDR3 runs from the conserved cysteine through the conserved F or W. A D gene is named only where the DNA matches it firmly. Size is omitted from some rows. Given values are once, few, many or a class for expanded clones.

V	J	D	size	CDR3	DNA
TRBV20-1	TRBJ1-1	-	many	CSATGLFGLNTEAFF	TGCAGTGCTACAGGGCTATTTGGGTTGAACACTGAAGCTTTCTTT
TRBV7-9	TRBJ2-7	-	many	CASSFPGVGYEQYF	TGTGCCAGCAGCTTCCCGGGAGTCGGTTACGAGCAGTACTTC
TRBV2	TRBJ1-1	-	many	CASSDRIYTEAFF	TGTGCCAGCAGCGACAGGATATACACTGAAGCTTTCTTT
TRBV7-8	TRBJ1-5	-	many	CASSPAGGNQPQHF	TGTGCCAGCAGCCCCGCAGGTGGCAATCAGCCCCAGCATTTT
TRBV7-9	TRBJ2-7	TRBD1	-	CASSYTPRQGLGDEQYF	TGTGCCAGCAGCTACACGCCAAGACAGGGCCTAGGTGACGAGCAGTACTTC
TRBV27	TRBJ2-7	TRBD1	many	CASSPKAGTGSLGVYEQYF	TGTGCCAGCAGTCCAAAGGCCGGGACAGGCTCTTTGGGGGTCTACGAGCAGTACTTC
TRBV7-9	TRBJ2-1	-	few	CASSRAAPKEGEQFF	TGTGCCAGCAGCCGGGCCGCCCCGAAGGAGGGTGAGCAGTTCTTC
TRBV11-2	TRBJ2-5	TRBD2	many	CASSLDWTGLGATQYF	TGTGCCAGCAGCTTAGATTGGACGGGACTAGGGGCGACCCAGTACTTC
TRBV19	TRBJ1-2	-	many	CASQLGAGGSYGYTF	TGTGCCAGTCAGCTCGGAGCGGGGGGCAGCTATGGCTACACCTTC
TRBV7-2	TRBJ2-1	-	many	CASSLVEGTYNGQFF	TGTGCCAGCAGCTTAGTGGAAGGGACCTACAATGGGCAGTTCTTC
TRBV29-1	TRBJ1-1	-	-	CSVPQQNTEVFF	TGCAGCGTCCCACAGCAAAACACTGAAGTTTTCTTT
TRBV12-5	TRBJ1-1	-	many	CASAPGRMNTEAFF	TGTGCTAGTGCCCCAGGGAGAATGAACACTGAAGCTTTCTTT
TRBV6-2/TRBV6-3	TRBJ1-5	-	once	CASSYRDNQPQRF	TGTGCCAGCAGTTACCGCGACAATCAGCCCCAGCGTTTT
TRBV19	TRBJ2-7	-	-	CASSSVAFHEQYF	TGTGCCAGTAGCTCGGTGGCGTTCCACGAGCAGTACTTC
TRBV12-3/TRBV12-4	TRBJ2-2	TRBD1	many	CASSQTGVGTGELFF	TGTGCCAGCAGCCAGACAGGGGTGGGCACCGGGGAGCTGTTTTTT
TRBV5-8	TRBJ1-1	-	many	CASSRTLMNTEAFF	TGTGCCAGCAGCCGTACCCTAATGAACACTGAAGCTTTCTTT
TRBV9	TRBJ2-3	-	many	CASSVEEDTQYF	TGTGCCAGCAGCGTAGAGGAAGATACGCAGTATTTT
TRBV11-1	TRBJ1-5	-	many	CASSLEAGLPQHF	TGTGCCAGCAGCTTAGAGGCCGGCCTGCCCCAGCATTTT
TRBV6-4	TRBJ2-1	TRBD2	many	CASSVSGSTDNEQFF	TGTGCCAGCAGTGTTAGCGGGAGTACGGACAATGAGCAGTTCTTC
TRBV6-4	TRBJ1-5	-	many	CASTLRQYSNQPQHF	TGTGCCAGCACCCTTCGGCAGTATAGCAATCAGCCCCAGCATTTT
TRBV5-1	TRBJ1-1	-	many	CASSLQGQNTEAFF	TGCGCCAGCAGCTTGCAAGGGCAGAACACTGAAGCTTTCTTT
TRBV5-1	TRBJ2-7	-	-	CASSLAPPYEQYF	TGCGCCAGCAGCCTTGCCCCCCCCTACGAGCAGTACTTC
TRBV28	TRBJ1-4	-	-	CASSLPAQGKANEKLFF	TGTGCCAGCAGTCTCCCCGCCCAGGGGAAGGCTAATGAAAAACTGTTTTTT
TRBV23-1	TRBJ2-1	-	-	CARGAGVDEQFF	TGCGCCAGAGGGGCAGGGGTGGATGAGCAGTTCTTC
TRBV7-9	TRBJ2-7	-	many	CASSLGQGNEQYF	TGTGCCAGCAGCTTAGGGCAGGGCAACGAGCAGTACTTC
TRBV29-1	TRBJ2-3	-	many	CSVAYTDTQYF	TGCAGCGTCGCTTACACAGATACGCAGTATTTT
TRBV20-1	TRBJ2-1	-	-	CSASPSFDNEQFF	TGCAGTGCTTCACCTAGCTTTGACAATGAGCAGTTCTTC
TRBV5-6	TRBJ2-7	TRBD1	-	CASSFLDRSYEQYF	TGTGCCAGCAGCTTCCTGGACAGGTCCTACGAGCAGTACTTC
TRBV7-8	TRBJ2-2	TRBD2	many	CASSFKEREGGTGELFF	TGTGCCAGCAGCTTTAAGGAGCGGGAGGGCGGTACCGGGGAGCTGTTTTTT
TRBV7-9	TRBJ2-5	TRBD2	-	CASSQAGGETQYF	TGTGCCAGCAGCCAAGCGGGGGGAGAGACCCAGTACTTC
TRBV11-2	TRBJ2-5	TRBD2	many	CASSPGVTSGIQETQYF	TGTGCCAGCAGTCCGGGTGTGACTAGCGGGATCCAAGAGACCCAGTACTTC
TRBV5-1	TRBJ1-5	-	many	CASSAVQGDQPQHF	TGCGCCAGCAGCGCGGTCCAAGGGGATCAGCCCCAGCATTTT
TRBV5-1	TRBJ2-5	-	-	CASSWEGDPRETQYF	TGCGCCAGCAGCTGGGAGGGGGACCCCCGGGAGACCCAGTACTTC
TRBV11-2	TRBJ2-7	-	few	CASSPRPERAGTSRDF	TGTGCCAGCAGTCCACGTCCCGAGAGGGCTGGTACGAGCAGGGACTTC
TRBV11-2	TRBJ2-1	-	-	CASSTPVDDEQFF	TGTGCCAGCAGCACACCAGTAGACGATGAGCAGTTCTTC
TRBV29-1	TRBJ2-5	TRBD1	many	CSVLGQGGGLETQYF	TGCAGCGTCTTAGGACAGGGGGGGGGCCTTGAGACCCAGTACTTC
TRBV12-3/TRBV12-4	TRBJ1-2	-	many	CASSLTPNYGYTF	TGTGCCAGCAGTTTGACACCTAACTATGGCTACACCTTC
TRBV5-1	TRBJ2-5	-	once	CASSYRQDQGTQHF	TGCGCCAGCAGCTATCGACAGGATCAAGGGACCCAGCACTTC
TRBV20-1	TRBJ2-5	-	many	CSARGGDQETQYF	TGCAGTGCTAGAGGAGGGGATCAAGAGACCCAGTACTTC
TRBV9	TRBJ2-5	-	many	CASSVYWGQETQYF	TGTGCCAGCAGCGTATACTGGGGGCAAGAGACCCAGTACTTC
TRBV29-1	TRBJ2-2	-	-	CSVTGNTGELFF	TGCAGCGTAACAGGGAACACCGGGGAGCTGTTTTTT
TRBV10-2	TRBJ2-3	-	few	CASKDVTDTQYF	TGCGCCAGCAAGGATGTCACAGATACGCAGTATTTT